These T cell receptor beta chains were read from a single sample in a study of blood T cell repertoires in COVID-19. TCRdb keeps only in-frame clones here, not all; method: immunoSEQ multiplex PCR. The table includes around 200,000 clones, just under 90% detected once. Sequenced material: peripheral blood. The receptor set was obtained from a woman between 18 and 29 years old who had recovered from COVID-19. Each CDR3 is given with its conserved first and last residue. D genes are given only for firm matches. Clone size is shown for a subset of rows, as once, few, many or a class of expanded clone.

abundance: NA
d_gene: NA
v_gene: TRBV6-5
j_gene: TRBJ1-5
CDR3aa: CASIPTPGSNQPQHF
CDR3nt: TGTGCCAGCATCCCGACCCCGGGTAGCAATCAGCCCCAGCATTTT

abundance: NA
d_gene: NA
v_gene: TRBV7-6
j_gene: TRBJ2-5
CDR3aa: CASRGSLLGQETQYF
CDR3nt: TGTGCCAGCCGAGGGTCGCTGCTCGGCCAAGAGACCCAGTACTTC

abundance: once
d_gene: TRBD1
v_gene: TRBV19
j_gene: TRBJ2-1
CDR3aa: CASSSTGASSYNEQFF
CDR3nt: TGTGCCAGTAGTAGCACAGGGGCAAGCTCCTACAATGAGCAGTTCTTC

abundance: NA
d_gene: TRBD1
v_gene: TRBV2
j_gene: TRBJ1-5
CDR3aa: CASGRQGRQPQHF
CDR3nt: TGTGCCAGCGGTCGACAGGGCCGGCAGCCCCAGCATTTT

abundance: NA
d_gene: NA
v_gene: TRBV12-3/TRBV12-4
j_gene: TRBJ2-2
CDR3aa: CASSYFSELFF
CDR3nt: TGTGCCAGCAGTTATTTCTCCGAGCTGTTTTTT

abundance: NA
d_gene: NA
v_gene: TRBV5-4
j_gene: TRBJ1-4
CDR3aa: CASSLDRDAEKLFF
CDR3nt: TGTGCCAGCAGCTTGGACAGGGATGCTGAAAAACTGTTTTTT

abundance: NA
d_gene: NA
v_gene: TRBV19
j_gene: TRBJ1-4
CDR3aa: CASSATHREKLFF
CDR3nt: TGTGCCAGTAGTGCAACCCACAGGGAAAAACTGTTTTTT

abundance: NA
d_gene: TRBD2
v_gene: TRBV18
j_gene: TRBJ2-3
CDR3aa: CASSLGTSGSTDTQYF
CDR3nt: TGTGCCAGCTCACTCGGGACTAGCGGGAGCACAGATACGCAGTATTTT

abundance: NA
d_gene: NA
v_gene: TRBV9
j_gene: TRBJ1-1
CDR3aa: CASSVDRAGGAFF
CDR3nt: TGTGCCAGCAGCGTAGACAGGGCGGGAGGAGCTTTCTTT

abundance: NA
d_gene: NA
v_gene: TRBV2
j_gene: TRBJ1-3
CDR3aa: CASKRQEGRNTIYF
CDR3nt: TGTGCCAGCAAACGGCAGGAGGGGAGAAACACCATATATTTT

abundance: NA
d_gene: NA
v_gene: TRBV19
j_gene: TRBJ1-1
CDR3aa: CASSIILSTANTEAFF
CDR3nt: TGTGCCAGTAGTATAATACTCTCGACAGCGAACACTGAAGCTTTCTTT

abundance: NA
d_gene: NA
v_gene: TRBV30
j_gene: TRBJ2-1
CDR3aa: CAWNPSASYNEQFF
CDR3nt: TGTGCCTGGAACCCTAGTGCCTCCTACAATGAGCAGTTCTTC

abundance: NA
d_gene: NA
v_gene: TRBV11-3
j_gene: TRBJ2-1
CDR3aa: CASSLDRPGAYNEQFF
CDR3nt: TGTGCCAGCAGCTTAGATCGCCCGGGAGCCTACAATGAGCAGTTCTTC

abundance: few
d_gene: TRBD1
v_gene: TRBV19
j_gene: TRBJ2-1
CDR3aa: CASSDRDRGQYNEQFF
CDR3nt: TGTGCCAGTAGTGACCGGGACAGGGGGCAATACAATGAGCAGTTCTTC

abundance: NA
d_gene: TRBD1
v_gene: TRBV4-1
j_gene: TRBJ1-5
CDR3aa: CASSGTVALPNLRPQHF
CDR3nt: TGCGCCAGCAGCGGGACAGTTGCCTTGCCTAATCTACGGCCCCAGCATTTT

abundance: NA
d_gene: NA
v_gene: TRBV7-2
j_gene: TRBJ1-2
CDR3aa: CASIATGGIYGYTF
CDR3nt: TGTGCCAGCATCGCCACGGGGGGTATCTATGGCTACACCTTC

abundance: NA
d_gene: TRBD1
v_gene: TRBV9
j_gene: TRBJ1-2
CDR3aa: CASSPSTGFHGYTF
CDR3nt: TGTGCCAGCAGCCCATCGACAGGGTTTCATGGCTACACCTTC

abundance: NA
d_gene: TRBD1
v_gene: TRBV2
j_gene: TRBJ1-1
CDR3aa: CASSRQGAKNTEAFF
CDR3nt: TGTGCCAGCAGTCGACAGGGGGCGAAGAACACTGAAGCTTTCTTT

abundance: NA
d_gene: TRBD2
v_gene: TRBV7-2
j_gene: TRBJ2-2
CDR3aa: CASSPVPQLASNTGELFF
CDR3nt: TGTGCCAGCAGCCCCGTCCCTCAACTAGCGTCGAACACCGGGGAGCTGTTTTTT

abundance: NA
d_gene: NA
v_gene: TRBV14
j_gene: TRBJ1-2
CDR3aa: CASSQRGGAGYTF
CDR3nt: TGTGCCAGCAGCCAGCGGGGGGGGGCTGGCTACACCTTC

abundance: few
d_gene: TRBD1
v_gene: TRBV10-3
j_gene: TRBJ2-7
CDR3aa: CAISESWQGAYEQYF
CDR3nt: TGTGCCATCAGTGAGTCGTGGCAGGGGGCTTACGAGCAGTACTTC

abundance: NA
d_gene: TRBD1
v_gene: TRBV5-4
j_gene: TRBJ1-2
CDR3aa: CAGGTGANGYTF
CDR3nt: TGTGCCGGGGGAACAGGGGCCAATGGCTACACCTTC

abundance: NA
d_gene: TRBD2
v_gene: TRBV7-9
j_gene: TRBJ2-2
CDR3aa: CASRASGNTGELFF
CDR3nt: TGTGCCAGCAGGGCTAGCGGGAACACCGGGGAGCTGTTTTTT

abundance: once
d_gene: NA
v_gene: TRBV18
j_gene: TRBJ1-5
CDR3aa: CASSRGTPYSNQPQHF
CDR3nt: TGTGCCAGCTCACGGGGGACACCTTATAGCAATCAGCCCCAGCATTTT

abundance: NA
d_gene: NA
v_gene: TRBV27
j_gene: TRBJ2-2
CDR3aa: CASSQNTGELFF
CDR3nt: TGTGCCAGCAGTCAAAATACCGGGGAGCTGTTTTTT

abundance: NA
d_gene: TRBD2
v_gene: TRBV4-1
j_gene: TRBJ2-1
CDR3aa: CASSHGLAAYNEQFF
CDR3nt: TGCGCCAGCAGCCACGGACTAGCGGCCTACAATGAGCAGTTCTTC

abundance: NA
d_gene: NA
v_gene: TRBV5-1
j_gene: TRBJ1-1
CDR3aa: CASSLFRVENTEAFF
CDR3nt: TGCGCCAGCAGCTTATTCAGGGTGGAGAACACTGAAGCTTTCTTT